What follows describes a single TCR beta chain. CDR3 length equals 13 residues. V gave up 4 bases and J gave up 8 bases, with 11 bases separating them. The germline V gene has CDR1 LNHDA and CDR2 SQIVND (reference sequence). The table came from immunoSEQ multiplex PCR; TCRdb's copy has only in-frame clones and leaves some out. The sample has 20,000 to 25,000 clones; 60% to 85% are singletons. The data derive from a study of blood T cell repertoires in COVID-19. The origin of this receptor is a man aged 60 to 69 with active COVID-19. The chain joins TRBV19 to TRBJ2-2; D is perhaps TRBD1 (5 bases). What was sequenced was peripheral blood. The CDR3 loop is CASSTLHRGELFF. The CDR3 DNA sequence: TGTGCCAGTAGTACACTACACAGGGGGGAGCTGTTTTTT.